Each of the 27 T cell receptor beta chains below was sequenced from the same sample in a study of blood T cell repertoires in COVID-19. The table came from immunoSEQ multiplex PCR; TCRdb's copy has only in-frame clones and leaves some out. Of about 200,000 clones in the sample, 70% to 85% were seen once. Sequencing was performed on peripheral blood. Receptors were obtained from a human donor with acute or convalescent COVID-19. The donor label of this sample is uncertain.

The chain links TRBV19 to TRBJ1-5; 9 bases agree with TRBD1. Germline V gene data show CDR1 as LNHDA and CDR2 as SQIVND (reference sequence). This CDR3 contains 13 residues. With V trimmed by 10 bases and J by 5 bases, 6 bases remained unmatched. The CDR3 nucleotides read TGTGCCACCAAGGACAGGGGCTATCAGCCCCAGCATTTT. Translation: CATKDRGYQPQHF.

This chain uses TRBV15 with TRBJ1-6; 10 positions match TRBD1. With V trimmed by 4 bases and J by 7 bases, 10 bases remained unmatched. In germline, CDR1 is LNHNV, CDR2 YYDKDF (reference sequence). The CDR3 is made up of 17 amino acids. The CDR3 loop is CATSTEGLTGGNSPLHF. Here the CDR3 DNA reads TGTGCCACCAGCACAGAGGGTTTGACAGGGGGCAATTCACCCCTCCACTTT.

This clone was picked up a small number of times. The rearrangement joins TRBV29-1 to TRBJ2-2; D perhaps matches TRBD2 (5 bases). The CDR3 extends over 13 amino acids. V was clipped by 4 bases and J by 1 base, with 7 bases between them. From germline, CDR1 is SQVTM and CDR2 ANQGSEA. Written as DNA, the CDR3 is TGCAGCGTTGTCGAGGGGAACACCGGGGAGCTGTTTTTT. The encoded protein is CSVVEGNTGELFF.

The rearrangement uses TRBV7-9 and TRBJ2-3; 9 bases are shared with TRBD2. The germline V gene encodes CDR1 SEHNR and CDR2 FQNEAQ (reference sequence). V lost 1 base and J lost 1; bases outside the gene matches: 6. The CDR3 has 17 amino acids. CDR3: CASSLGSGRIGTDTQYF. For the CDR3, the DNA is TGTGCCAGCAGCTTAGGTAGCGGGAGAATTGGCACAGATACGCAGTATTTT.

This chain joins TRBV5-1 and TRBJ2-3, with TRBD2 identical over 11 bases. V lost 4 bases and J lost 1; bases outside the gene matches: 5. The germline V gene has CDR1 SGHRS and CDR2 YFSETQ. The CDR3 totals 16 residues. Here the CDR3 reads CASSPGLAVGTDTQYF. CDR3 bases: TGCGCCAGCAGCCCGGGACTAGCGGTTGGCACAGATACGCAGTATTTT. Together with reference TRBV5-1 and TRBJ2-3, the CDR3 gives the full variable domain: KAGVTQTPRYLIKTRGQQVTLSCSPISGHRSVSWYQQTPGQGLQFLFEYFSETQRNKGNFPGRFSGRQFSNSRSEMNVSTLELGDSALYLCASSPGLAVGTDTQYFGPGTRLTVL.

The table lists this clone with a count of one. The genes are TRBV6-5 and TRBJ1-5; 8 nucleotides align to TRBD1. Trimming at V came to 3 bases and at J to 5 bases, leaving 9 bases not matched to a gene. From germline, CDR1 is MNHEY and CDR2 SVGAGI. The CDR3 consists of 16 residues. CDR3 region: CASSYSYRGDHQPQHF. The CDR3 DNA reads as TGTGCCAGCAGTTATTCCTACAGGGGGGACCATCAGCCCCAGCATTTT.

The V gene is TRBV12-1, the J gene TRBJ1-2. TRBV12-1 represents a pseudogene. CDR3 size: 15 residues. CDR3 sequence reads: CASSFRPRSNYGYTF. The CDR3 nucleotides are TGTGCCAGCAGCTTTCGTCCACGGAGTAACTATGGCTACACCTTC.

The chain links TRBV3-1 (or the pseudogene TRBV3-2) to TRBJ2-7; TRBD2 agrees at 8 bases. V gave up 4 bases and J gave up 3 bases; unmatched junction bases: 8. The CDR3 totals 15 residues. Germline CDR1 and CDR2: LGHDT and YNNKEL (reference sequence). The CDR3 bases are TGTGCCAGCAGCCGTCGACTAGCGTCAATCTACGAGCAGTACTTC. This codes for CASSRRLASIYEQYF.

This chain connects TRBV12-5 to TRBJ1-5, with D possibly TRBD1 on 5 matching bases. With 7 bases removed from V and 2 bases from J, the gap between germline ends came to 12 bases. From germline, CDR1 is LGHNT and CDR2 FRNRAP. CDR3 size: 14 residues. The DNA for the CDR3 is TGTGCTAGTGCTGCGGGGGATCGCAATCAGCCCCAGCATTTT. Translation gives CASAAGDRNQPQHF.

This clone showed up just once. The CDR3: CASGLVIRSGDGYTF. The CDR3 DNA follows: TGTGCTAGTGGTTTGGTAATCCGATCGGGGGACGGCTACACCTTC. This chain links TRBV12-5 with TRBJ1-2, with TRBD1 as a possible D gene (5 bases). Germline assignment: CDR1 LGHNT and CDR2 FRNRAP. The V end was cut by 0 bases, the J end by 8 bases, with 16 bases between. CDR3 length: 15 amino acids.

V is TRBV15 and J is TRBJ2-1; no clear D. Deletions cut 0 bases from V and 9 bases from J, with 6 bases between. The CDR3 runs to 12 residues. Per the germline V gene, CDR1 is LNHNV and CDR2 is YYDKDF (reference sequence). The CDR3 DNA sequence: TGTGCCACCAGCAGAGATTTCAGTGAGCAGTTCTTC. Translated: CATSRDFSEQFF. Filled out from reference TRBV15 and TRBJ2-1, the complete variable domain reads DAMVIQNPRYQVTQFGKPVTLSCSQTLNHNVMYWYQQKSSQAPKLLFHYYDKDFNNEADTPDNFQSRRPNTSFCFLDIRSPGLGDTAMYLCATSRDFSEQFFGPGTRLTVL.

The chain couples TRBV9 to TRBJ2-5, with a weak D call TRBD1 (5 bases). The V end was cut by 0 bases, the J end by 1 base, with 13 bases between. Looked up from germline, CDR1 is SGDLS and CDR2 is YYNGEE. This CDR3 spans 16 amino acids. CDR3 bases: TGTGCCAGCAGCGTAGCCAGTGCTAGGGGCCAAGAGACCCAGTACTTC. This codes for CASSVASARGQETQYF.

V usage is TRBV29-1 and J usage is TRBJ2-3, with 7 positions matching TRBD2. The CDR3 runs 13 residues. Losses at the gene ends were 4 bases for V and 2 bases for J; bases not matched to a gene: 3. Germline values: CDR1 SQVTM, CDR2 ANQGSEA. The CDR3: CSVGGGTTDTQYF. For the CDR3, the DNA is TGCAGCGTTGGGGGGGGGACCACAGATACGCAGTATTTT.

The count of this clone is one. At one end, the junction sequence differs from germline, possibly due to a read error. The rearrangement joins TRBV10-3 to TRBJ1-2; 12 positions agree with TRBD1. Germline V lookup: CDR1 ENHRY, CDR2 SYGVKD. The CDR3 runs 14 residues. CDR3: CATQGQGADYGYIF. As DNA, the CDR3 is TGTGCCACCCAGGGACAGGGGGCCGACTATGGCTACATCTTC.

The rearrangement uses TRBV5-6 and TRBJ2-5, with D possibly TRBD2 on 6 matching bases. Germline V gives CDR1 SGHDT, CDR2 YYEEEE. The germline V and J ends were trimmed by 3 bases and 2 bases, with 11 bases remaining between them. This CDR3 comprises 14 residues. The DNA of the CDR3 is TGTGCCAGCAGCTGGGGGACTTTTCAAGAGACCCAGTACTTC. This encodes CASSWGTFQETQYF.

This rearrangement joins TRBV18 to TRBJ2-3; TRBD1 agrees at 11 bases. This CDR3 spans 16 amino acids. V dropped 0 bases and J dropped 7; count of bases not matched to a gene: 6. Germline V gene lookup returns CDR1 KGHSH and CDR2 LQKENI. CDR3 in DNA: TGTGCCAGCTCACCACCGAAGGGGACAGGGGGGAATACGCAGTATTTT. Translation gives CASSPPKGTGGNTQYF.

The chain has TRBV3-1 (or the pseudogene TRBV3-2) and TRBJ2-7, with 8 nucleotides matching TRBD1. Trimming took 1 base from V and 0 from J; bases not matched to a gene: 2. Germline CDR1 and CDR2: LGHDT and YNNKEL (reference sequence). The CDR3 runs 15 residues. Written as DNA, the CDR3 is TGTGCCAGCAGCCAAGGGACAGGGAGCTCCTACGAGCAGTACTTC. This codes for CASSQGTGSSYEQYF.

This chain joins TRBV18 and TRBJ2-3, with TRBD2 matching over 11 bases. The CDR3 has 17 residues. Germline-derived CDR1 and CDR2 are KGHSH and LQKENI. The V and J ends lost 2 bases and 3 bases, in that order; junction bases with no gene match: 7. The CDR3, as DNA: TGTGCCAGCTCACCAATACTAGCGGGAGTGAGGACAGATACGCAGTATTTT. As protein: CASSPILAGVRTDTQYF.

The chain has TRBV7-3 and TRBJ2-2; D might be TRBD2 (6 bases). V lost 5 bases, J lost 2 bases, and 12 bases lay in between. Germline assignment: CDR1 SGHTA and CDR2 FQGTGA. This CDR3 region has 15 residues. The CDR3 nucleotides read TGTGCCAGCAGCCAAGCGGGCAGAAACACCGGGGAGCTGTTTTTT. Its translation: CASSQAGRNTGELFF.

The chain employs TRBV19 and TRBJ2-3, with TRBD2 matching 15 bases. CDR3 size: 16 residues. Germline V lookup: CDR1 LNHDA, CDR2 SQIVND (reference sequence). V shed 0 bases and J 8 bases; nucleotides not matched to a gene: 3. As DNA, the CDR3 is TGTGCCAGTAGTATAGATTCGGGACTAGCGGGAGGTACGCAGTATTTT. Protein: CASSIDSGLAGGTQYF.

The chain couples TRBV21-1 to TRBJ1-5. TRBV21-1 is flagged as a pseudogene. The CDR3 has 14 residues. The CDR3 here is CASHLVDSNQPQHF. The CDR3 nucleotides are TGTGCTTCGCACCTAGTTGATAGCAATCAGCCCCAGCATTTT.

The chain couples TRBV19 to TRBJ2-2; a possible D gene is TRBD2 (5 bases). Trimming took 4 bases from V and 9 from J, leaving 18 bases between them. The CDR3 sequence is 15 residues long. Looked up from germline, CDR1 is LNHDA and CDR2 is SQIVND (reference sequence). In DNA form, the CDR3 reads TGTGCCAGTAGTAAGAGTGGACTGGCCTTATGGGAGCTGTTTTTT. Encoded protein: CASSKSGLALWELFF.

The chain couples TRBV7-9 to TRBJ1-1; 8 bases map to TRBD1. The CDR3 is 14 amino acids. Germline CDR1 reads SEHNR; CDR2 reads FQNEAQ (reference sequence). J was trimmed by 9 bases and V by 4 bases; bases with no gene match: 10. CDR3 amino acids: CASSSSGGLQQAFF. The CDR3 bases are TGTGCCAGCAGCTCATCAGGGGGCCTTCAACAAGCTTTCTTT.

The count of this clone is one. The J gene is TRBJ1-2, the V gene TRBV6-5; 7 bases align to TRBD1. The CDR3 covers 14 residues. The V gene's germline CDR1 is MNHEY and CDR2 SVGAGI. The V and J ends lost 5 bases and 4 bases, in that order; junction bases with no gene match: 7. In DNA, the CDR3 is TGTGCCAGCAGTCCTAACACAGGGGCCTATGGCTACACCTTC. Protein product: CASSPNTGAYGYTF.

The chain links TRBV27 to TRBJ1-2; tentative D call: TRBD1 (6 bases). The CDR3 sequence is 13 residues long. Between the trimmed V and J ends, which lost 5 bases and 8 bases, there was a span of 15 bases. Looked up from germline, CDR1 is MNHEY and CDR2 is SMNVEV (reference sequence). The CDR3 coding sequence is TGTGCCAGCAGTACTCTCCGGACAGCCGGCTACACCTTC. Translated: CASSTLRTAGYTF.

The gene calls are TRBV11-3 and TRBJ2-1, with 11 bases matching TRBD2. The CDR3 is 17 residues long. Per germline, CDR1 SGHNT and CDR2 YENEEA. J gave up 7 bases and V 4 bases, and 12 bases lay outside the gene matches. CDR3 sequence: CASSSTGTSGARNEQFF. In DNA, the CDR3 is TGTGCCAGCAGCTCAACCGGGACTAGCGGTGCGAGGAATGAGCAGTTCTTC.

As DNA, the CDR3 is TGTGCCAGCAGCCTCGAGGGTGGCCAAGAGACCCAGTACTTC. It encodes CASSLEGGQETQYF. V usage is TRBV9 and J usage is TRBJ2-5, with D tentatively TRBD2 (5 bases). CDR3 size: 14 residues. V was clipped by 4 bases and J by 1 base, with 11 bases between them. The germline gives CDR1 SGDLS, CDR2 YYNGEE.